One sample yielded the 16 T cell receptor beta chains listed below, sequenced in a study of blood T cell repertoires in COVID-19 (dated by TCRdb to 2019 to 2021). Library preparation employed the immunoSEQ multiplex PCR assay. In its TCRdb copy, this immuneACCESS table keeps in-frame sequences only and misses some clones. Where compared with another copy, unresolved V genes explain less than half of these, and the others have no known cause. Across this sample there are around 130,000 clones, with approximately 80% seen only once. The ten biggest clones cover 16% of the sample. The sequencing input was peripheral blood. The receptor set was obtained from a man aged 45-65 years with acute or convalescent COVID-19.

The rearrangement uses TRBV6-1 and TRBJ1-2; D is possibly TRBD1 (5 bases). The CDR3 has 15 residues. Trimming took off 1 base at V and 4 bases at J, with 13 bases between the two ends. Germline values: CDR1 MNHNS, CDR2 SASEGT. The CDR3 coding sequence is TGTGCCAGCAGTGAAGACAGAACAGGCTTCTATGGCTACACCTTC. This gives the protein CASSEDRTGFYGYTF.

The CDR3 DNA follows: TGCGCCAGCAGCCATTCCAGATCGGGGCGGGGAAATTCACCCCTCCACTTT. Protein sequence: CASSHSRSGRGNSPLHF. V gene TRBV4-1 combines with J gene TRBJ1-6, with a tentative D call TRBD1 (5 bases). CDR1 and CDR2 (germline): MGHRA, YSYEKL. The CDR3 length is 17 residues. Between the trimmed V and J ends, which lost 3 bases and 7 bases, there was a span of 19 bases.

The V and J genes are TRBV10-3 and TRBJ2-1, with 7 nucleotides matching TRBD2. With V trimmed by 2 bases and J by 6 bases, 4 bases remained unmatched. The CDR3 length is 14 residues. In germline, CDR1 is ENHRY, CDR2 SYGVKD. The CDR3 DNA sequence: TGTGCCATCAGTGAGCAGACTAGCCCCAATGAGCAGTTCTTC. It is translated as CAISEQTSPNEQFF.

The chain couples TRBV5-8 to TRBJ2-3; D possibly corresponds to TRBD2 (6 bases). Germline lookup yields CDR1 SGHTS and CDR2 YDEGEE. Trimming took 3 bases from V and 7 from J, leaving 9 bases between them. The CDR3 length is 12 residues. CDR3 residues: CASSWEENTQYF. CDR3 in DNA: TGTGCCAGCAGCTGGGAGGAAAATACGCAGTATTTT.

The chain combines TRBV21-1 with TRBJ1-5; the table calls TRBD1, which could not be checked here. TRBV21-1 is annotated as a pseudogene. CDR3 length: 19 amino acids. The CDR3 DNA follows: TGTGCCAGCAGCAAGGGCGACAGGGTTGTATACGATGGAAATCAGCCCCAGCATTTT. Amino acid sequence: CASSKGDRVVYDGNQPQHF.

This chain connects TRBV20-1 to TRBJ2-5, with 8 nucleotides matching TRBD1. Germline lookup yields CDR1 DFQATT and CDR2 SNEGSKA (reference sequence). Unmatched junction bases numbered 1, after V lost 5 bases and J lost 5 bases. CDR3 length equals 11 residues. In nucleotides, the CDR3 is TGCAGTGCTCACAGGGGGGAGACCCAGTACTTC. Its protein is CSAHRGETQYF.

The V and J genes are TRBV10-2 and TRBJ1-5; no clear D gene. V lost 2 bases, J lost 2 bases, and 7 bases lay in between. The CDR3 runs 14 residues. Germline CDR1 reads WSHSY; CDR2 reads SAAADI. As DNA, the CDR3 is TGCGCCAGCAGTGAGGGAGGTGGCAATCAGCCCCAGCATTTT. It is translated as CASSEGGGNQPQHF.

The CDR3 sequence is CSVDTSGGAWTDTQYF. CDR3 nucleotide sequence: TGCAGCGTTGACACTAGCGGGGGGGCCTGGACAGATACGCAGTATTTT. The chain carries TRBV29-1 and TRBJ2-3; TRBD2 matches 13 bases. V shed 3 bases, J shed 3 bases, and the junction held 6 bases outside the gene matches. The CDR3 length is 16 residues. Per germline, CDR1 SQVTM and CDR2 ANQGSEA.

The J gene is TRBJ2-1, the V gene TRBV6-1; D possibly corresponds to TRBD1 (5 bases). This CDR3 is 13 amino acids long. V lost 4 bases and J 8 bases, leaving 12 bases between the germline ends. Germline CDR1 MNHNS, CDR2 SASEGT. The CDR3 region is CASSAARGYEQFF. The CDR3 nucleotides read TGTGCCAGCAGTGCAGCTAGGGGATATGAGCAGTTCTTC.

This sequence joins TRBV18 and TRBJ1-1; no firm D call. The CDR3 loop spans 14 amino acids. Trimming pared 4 bases from V and 1 base from J, leaving 10 bases between. Germline V CDR1 and CDR2: KGHSH, LQKENI. The CDR3 coding sequence is TGTGCCAGCTCACTACACAGAGAGAACACTGAAGCTTTCTTT. This translates into CASSLHRENTEAFF.

The CDR3 sequence is CASSQDYRGLFGYTF. CDR3 in DNA: TGTGCCAGCAGCCAAGATTACCGGGGTCTTTTCGGCTACACCTTC. The V call is TRBV3-1 (or the pseudogene TRBV3-2), the J call TRBJ1-2; the D is unclear. The germline CDR1 and CDR2 sequences are LGHDT and YNNKEL (reference sequence). This CDR3 contains 15 residues. Trimming took 0 bases from V and 8 from J, leaving 16 bases between them.

This clone was seen a few times. This sequence joins TRBV2 and TRBJ1-5; no reliable D call. Trimming stripped 4 bases from V and 3 bases from J, with 16 bases between. Germline V gene lookup returns CDR1 SNHLY and CDR2 FYNNEI. The CDR3 totals 16 residues. The CDR3 region has the DNA TGTGCCAGCAGTGTAAATGCCCCGGGGAACAATCAGCCCCAGCATTTT. Amino acid sequence: CASSVNAPGNNQPQHF.

V and J are TRBV5-1 and TRBJ2-5; tentatively, D is TRBD2 (5 bases). Germline V gene sequence: CDR1 SGHRS, CDR2 YFSETQ. This CDR3 has 16 residues. The germline V and J ends were trimmed by 0 bases and 2 bases, with 14 bases remaining between them. CDR3 DNA sequence: TGCGCCAGCAGCTTGGGGTCGCGGGCCCAACAAGAGACCCAGTACTTC. It encodes CASSLGSRAQQETQYF.

The gene calls are TRBV15 and TRBJ2-3; 10 bases map to TRBD2. Per the germline V gene, CDR1 is LNHNV and CDR2 is YYDKDF (reference sequence). The CDR3 spans 16 residues. V dropped 5 bases and J dropped 3; count of bases not matched to a gene: 8. The CDR3 loop reads CATSHSLAGVTDTQYF. DNA for the CDR3: TGTGCCACCAGCCACTCCCTAGCGGGGGTAACAGATACGCAGTATTTT.

The rearrangement uses TRBV6-6 and TRBJ1-1; D unresolved. Trimming shortened V by 3 bases and J by 0 bases, and 14 bases separated the two germline ends. From germline, CDR1 is MNHNY and CDR2 SVGAGI (reference sequence). The CDR3 loop spans 16 amino acids. Written as DNA, the CDR3 is TGTGCCAGCAGTTATAGCTGGGGAGGAATGAACACTGAAGCTTTCTTT. It codes for CASSYSWGGMNTEAFF.

This clone was detected once. This sequence joins TRBV19 and TRBJ2-4, with TRBD2 as a possible D gene (5 bases). The germline gives CDR1 LNHDA, CDR2 SQIVND (reference sequence). V lost 1 base and J lost 0, with 10 bases in between. The CDR3 consists of 16 residues. CDR3: CASSIAPGLAKNIQYF. In DNA, the CDR3 is TGTGCCAGTAGTATAGCCCCAGGACTAGCCAAAAACATTCAGTACTTC.